A single sample gave rise to the 29 T cell receptor beta chains below, sequenced in a study of CD8 T cell repertoires and HIV-1 epitope variants. The repertoire was sequenced with immunoSEQ multiplex PCR; TCRdb's copy has only in-frame clones and lacks some. The repertoire holds 80,000 to 95,000 clones, with almost 75% as singletons. The sequenced sample was uncultured baseline CD8+ T cells from peripheral blood mononuclear cells (PBMCs). These receptors all stem from a male donor with HIV.

This clone was seen only a few times. The V and J genes are TRBV4-3 and TRBJ2-4; 8 bases are a match to TRBD1. Looked up from germline, CDR1 is LGHNA and CDR2 is YSLEER. CDR3 length: 15 residues. V shed 1 base and J 5 bases; nucleotides not matched to a gene: 4. The DNA of the CDR3 is TGCGCCAGCAGCCAAGCGACAGGGGATGAAAACATTCAGTACTTC. Translating gives CASSQATGDENIQYF.

The chain employs TRBV5-6 and TRBJ2-3, with 9 bases that match TRBD2. The CDR3 loop spans 16 amino acids. V was pared by 5 bases and J by 0 bases, with 7 bases of the junction left unmatched. The V gene's germline CDR1 is SGHDT and CDR2 YYEEEE. CDR3 bases: TGTGCCAGCAGTAAACTAGCGGGTGCTAGCACAGATACGCAGTATTTT. Amino acid sequence: CASSKLAGASTDTQYF.

Only one count was recorded for this clone. The J gene is TRBJ1-2, the V gene TRBV6-1, with D unclear. CDR3 length: 13 amino acids. The germline CDR1 and CDR2 sequences are MNHNS and SASEGT. Trimming left V 0 bases short and J 12 bases short, with 14 bases between. The CDR3 region is CASSEAAQTPHTF. The CDR3 DNA follows: TGTGCCAGCAGTGAAGCGGCCCAGACACCCCACACCTTC.

The CDR3 bases are TGTGCCAGCAGCTTGGAGCGGGGGAGCTCCTACAATGAGCAGTTCTTC. This encodes CASSLERGSSYNEQFF. The V gene is TRBV5-4, the J gene TRBJ2-1; the match to TRBD2 covers 8 bases. This CDR3 is built from 16 residues. The V segment lost 0 bases and the J segment 0 bases; nucleotides outside the gene matches: 2. The germline V gene has CDR1 SGHNT and CDR2 YYREEE (reference sequence).

CDR3 amino acids: CASSLLGFEGAGGANVLTF. The CDR3 DNA follows: TGTGCCAGCAGTTTATTAGGGTTTGAGGGGGCAGGTGGGGCCAACGTCCTGACTTTC. The chain has TRBV27 and TRBJ2-6, with TRBD1 matching 7 bases. CDR1 is MNHEY and CDR2 is SMNVEV in the germline V gene (reference sequence). With V trimmed by 1 base and J by 3 bases, 12 bases remained unmatched. The CDR3 is 19 amino acids.

The rearrangement uses TRBV7-8 and TRBJ2-1; no reliable D call. Per germline, CDR1 SGHVS and CDR2 FQNEAQ. V lost 4 bases, J lost 0 bases, and 10 bases lay in between. The CDR3 spans 15 residues. In nucleotides, the CDR3 is TGTGCCAGCAGCTCGGATATGAGCTCCTACAATGAGCAGTTCTTC. Its translation: CASSSDMSSYNEQFF.

The chain joins TRBV5-6 to TRBJ1-2; maybe TRBD1 (5 bases). The CDR3 covers 13 residues. CDR1 and CDR2 (germline): SGHDT, YYEEEE. Trimming shortened V by 2 bases and J by 8 bases, and 13 bases separated the two germline ends. The CDR3 is CASSLLRVRGYTF. CDR3 DNA: TGTGCCAGCAGCTTACTCAGGGTGCGAGGCTACACCTTC.

The V gene is TRBV13, the J gene TRBJ2-7; 10 bases are shared with TRBD2. The germline V gene encodes CDR1 PRHDT and CDR2 FYEKMQ (reference sequence). Unmatched junction bases numbered 9, after V lost 5 bases and J lost 2 bases. This CDR3 comprises 16 residues. CDR3 residues: CASSPRGTSGAYEQYF. CDR3 DNA sequence: TGTGCCAGCAGCCCGAGGGGCACTAGCGGGGCCTACGAGCAGTACTTC.

The rearrangement joins TRBV28 to TRBJ2-7; 8 bases line up with TRBD1. J lost 6 bases, V lost 6 bases, and 10 bases had no gene match. CDR1 MDHEN and CDR2 SYDVKM come from the germline V gene. The CDR3 totals 14 residues. For the CDR3, the DNA is TGTGCCAGCAGCGCAGGGGGCGGTTGGTTCGAGCAGTACTTC. Protein sequence: CASSAGGGWFEQYF.

This chain links TRBV7-2 with TRBJ1-4; no clear D gene. Trimming took 5 bases from V and 7 from J, leaving 23 bases between them. The CDR3 is 17 residues long. From germline, CDR1 is SGHTA and CDR2 FQGNSA. CDR3 in amino acids: CASSRSGGPHRGEKLFF. The CDR3 DNA is TGTGCCAGCAGCCGTAGCGGAGGGCCGCATAGAGGTGAAAAACTGTTTTTT.

The chain carries TRBV11-3 and TRBJ1-1; D is undetermined. Germline V lookup: CDR1 SGHNT, CDR2 YENEEA. Trimming stripped 6 bases from V and 5 bases from J, with 13 bases between. This CDR3 spans 13 amino acids. This CDR3 is CASSRTGETEAFF. CDR3 nucleotide sequence: TGTGCCAGCAGTCGAACGGGAGAGACTGAAGCTTTCTTT.

This clone was observed many times. The chain has TRBV5-4 and TRBJ1-6; D is ambiguous. CDR1 and CDR2 (germline): SGHNT, YYREEE (reference sequence). Trimming stripped 4 bases from V and 7 bases from J, with 12 bases between. The CDR3 consists of 14 residues. The CDR3 region has the DNA TGTGCCAGCAGCCCGTCCGTAGGCAATTCACCCCTCCACTTT. Residues: CASSPSVGNSPLHF.

The CDR3 sequence: CASSMGTGDYEQYF. CDR3 bases: TGTGCCAGTAGTATGGGGACAGGGGACTACGAGCAGTACTTC. V gene TRBV19 combines with J gene TRBJ2-7; 10 bases are shared with TRBD1. CDR1 is LNHDA and CDR2 is SQIVND in the germline V gene (reference sequence). The CDR3 consists of 14 residues. V gave up 3 bases and J gave up 3 bases; unmatched junction bases: 2.

This sequence joins TRBV6-5 and TRBJ2-7, with TRBD1 identical over 7 bases. CDR1 and CDR2 from the germline V gene are MNHEY and SVGAGI. J was trimmed by 3 bases and V by 0 bases; bases with no gene match: 2. CDR3 length: 14 residues. CDR3: CASSYSAGGYEQYF. CDR3 sequence (DNA): TGTGCCAGCAGTTACTCGGCAGGGGGCTACGAGCAGTACTTC.

The V call is TRBV6-5, the J call TRBJ1-3, with 9 bases matching TRBD1. The ends lost 4 bases at V and 3 bases at J; junction bases unmatched: 4. Germline V CDR1 and CDR2: MNHEY, SVGAGI. This CDR3 contains 15 residues. This CDR3 is CASSLGQGLGNTIYF. The CDR3 DNA follows: TGTGCCAGCAGTTTAGGACAGGGGCTTGGAAACACCATATATTTT.

The chain joins TRBV28 to TRBJ1-3; 7 nucleotides match TRBD1. The V gene end was trimmed by 6 bases and the J gene end by 0 bases; junction bases not matched to a gene: 8. Germline CDR1 reads MDHEN; CDR2 reads SYDVKM. The CDR3 sequence is 16 residues long. CDR3: CASRKQGGGSGNTIYF. CDR3 in DNA: TGTGCCAGCAGGAAGCAGGGGGGCGGCTCTGGAAACACCATATATTTT.

The V call is TRBV19, the J call TRBJ2-1; a weak D match, TRBD1 (6 bases). The germline CDR1 and CDR2 sequences are LNHDA and SQIVND (reference sequence). V was clipped by 5 bases and J by 7 bases, with 18 bases between them. The CDR3 sequence is 15 residues long. CDR3 sequence (DNA): TGTGCCAGTAGTTTACCGGGACATCCTACGAATGAGCAGTTCTTC. This translates into CASSLPGHPTNEQFF.

V is TRBV5-4 and J is TRBJ1-1, with TRBD1 matching 7 bases. The CDR3 length is 15 residues. Germline CDR1 and CDR2: SGHNT and YYREEE (reference sequence). Trimming cost V 5 bases and J 2 bases; bases outside gene matches: 9. The DNA of the CDR3 is TGTGCCAGCAGTTATGACAGGGTGGGAAACACTGAAGCTTTCTTT. As protein: CASSYDRVGNTEAFF.

The chain employs TRBV6-6 and TRBJ1-1; maybe TRBD1 (6 bases). CDR1 is MNHNY and CDR2 is SVGAGI in the germline V gene (reference sequence). This CDR3 region has 15 residues. V was shortened by 0 bases and J by 1 base, with 9 bases between the two germline ends. The DNA of the CDR3 is TGTGCCAGCAGTTACTCGACAGGATCGAACACTGAAGCTTTCTTT. It encodes CASSYSTGSNTEAFF.

The chain links TRBV4-1 to TRBJ2-7; possible D gene TRBD2, 6 bases. Trimming left V 3 bases short and J 0 bases short, with 12 bases between. Germline V gene lookup returns CDR1 MGHRA and CDR2 YSYEKL. CDR3 length: 15 residues. In nucleotides, the CDR3 is TGCGCCAGCAGCCACCAGTGGGACTTCTCCTACGAGCAGTACTTC. This gives the protein CASSHQWDFSYEQYF.

CDR3 nucleotides: TGCGCCAGCAGCCAAGGGAACTGGCCAGATACGCAGTATTTT. This sequence encodes CASSQGNWPDTQYF. J is TRBJ2-3 and V is TRBV4-1; D remains unclear. CDR3 length: 14 amino acids. Deletions cut 1 base from V and 4 bases from J, with 9 bases between. The germline V gene encodes CDR1 MGHRA and CDR2 YSYEKL.

The chain couples TRBV5-1 to TRBJ2-7; 7 positions match TRBD1. CDR3 length equals 15 residues. J gave up 2 bases and V 4 bases, and 9 bases lay outside the gene matches. From germline, CDR1 is SGHRS and CDR2 YFSETQ. CDR3 residues: CASSAGQAPTYEQYF. CDR3 DNA: TGCGCCAGCAGCGCAGGACAGGCGCCTACCTACGAGCAGTACTTC.

This clone was seen only a few times. The chain carries TRBV6-1 and TRBJ1-5; no clear D gene. CDR1 is MNHNS and CDR2 is SASEGT in the germline V gene. The ends were cut back, 1 base at V and 0 bases at J, with 10 bases in the middle. This CDR3 is 16 amino acids long. CDR3 residues: CASSEVLSDSNQPQHF. DNA of the CDR3: TGTGCCAGCAGTGAAGTGTTATCTGATAGCAATCAGCCCCAGCATTTT.

The table lists this clone with a count of one. The chain has TRBV7-2 and TRBJ1-3; unclear D gene. The CDR3 loop spans 14 amino acids. The ends were cut back, 5 bases at V and 0 bases at J, with 8 bases in the middle. Germline CDR1 SGHTA, CDR2 FQGNSA. This CDR3 reads CASSPQSSGNTIYF. In DNA form, the CDR3 reads TGTGCCAGCAGCCCCCAGAGCTCTGGAAACACCATATATTTT. The full variable domain, with the rest looked up from reference TRBV7-2 and TRBJ1-3, is GAGVSQSPSNKVTEKGKDVELRCDPISGHTALYWYRQSLGQGLEFLIYFQGNSAPDKSGLPSDRFSAERTGGSVSTLTIQRTQQEDSAVYLCASSPQSSGNTIYFGEGSWLTVV.

CDR3 loop: CASSPFTPGTAEDQPQHF. The CDR3 DNA follows: TGTGCCAGCTCACCATTTACCCCCGGGACAGCGGAAGATCAGCCCCAGCATTTT. The chain uses TRBV18 and TRBJ1-5, with 7 bases fitting TRBD1. The CDR3 totals 18 residues. Losses at the gene ends were 2 bases for V and 5 bases for J; bases not matched to a gene: 15. Germline CDR1 KGHSH, CDR2 LQKENI.

CDR3 nucleotides: TGTGCCACCTCTAGGGTGGATAGCAATCAGCCCCAGCATTTT. Protein product: CATSRVDSNQPQHF. The V and J genes are TRBV15 and TRBJ1-5; D not resolved. CDR3 length: 14 amino acids. V lost 8 bases, J lost 0 bases, and 11 bases lay in between. CDR1 and CDR2 from the germline V gene are LNHNV and YYDKDF (reference sequence).

The CDR3 here is CAWSVRGQPQHF. The CDR3 region has the DNA TGTGCCTGGAGTGTACGGGGGCAGCCCCAGCATTTT. This rearrangement joins TRBV30 to TRBJ1-5, with D possibly TRBD1 on 5 matching bases. Per germline, CDR1 GTSNPN and CDR2 SVGIG (reference sequence). This CDR3 has 12 residues. The germline V and J ends were trimmed by 0 bases and 7 bases, with 7 bases remaining between them.

The chain combines TRBV28 with TRBJ1-2; D gene uncertain. The CDR3 length is 15 residues. Germline assignment: CDR1 MDHEN and CDR2 SYDVKM. The V end lost 3 bases, the J end lost 1 base, and 12 bases lay between the germline ends. In DNA form, the CDR3 reads TGTGCCAGCAGTTTGCAGCTTCATTTTAACTATGGCTACACCTTC. Amino acids: CASSLQLHFNYGYTF.

The chain uses TRBV6-6 and TRBJ1-4; D is uncertain. Germline V gene lookup returns CDR1 MNHNY and CDR2 SVGAGI (reference sequence). Trimming cost V 7 bases and J 8 bases, with 17 bases left between them. CDR3 length equals 14 residues. CDR3 amino acids: CASTRALGQEKLFF. CDR3 sequence (DNA): TGTGCCAGCACCCGGGCCCTAGGCCAGGAAAAACTGTTTTTT.